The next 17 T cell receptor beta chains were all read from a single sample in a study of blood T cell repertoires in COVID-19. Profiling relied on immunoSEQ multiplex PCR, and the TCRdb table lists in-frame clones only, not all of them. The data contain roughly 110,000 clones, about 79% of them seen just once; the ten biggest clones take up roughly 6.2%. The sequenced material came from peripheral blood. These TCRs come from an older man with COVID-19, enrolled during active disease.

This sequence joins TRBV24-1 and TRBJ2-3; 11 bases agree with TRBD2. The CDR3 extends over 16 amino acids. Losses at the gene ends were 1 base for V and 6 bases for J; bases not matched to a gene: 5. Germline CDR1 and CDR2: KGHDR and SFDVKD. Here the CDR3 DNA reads TGTGCCACCAGTGATTTAACTAGCGGGAGTTTTGATACGCAGTATTTT. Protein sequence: CATSDLTSGSFDTQYF.

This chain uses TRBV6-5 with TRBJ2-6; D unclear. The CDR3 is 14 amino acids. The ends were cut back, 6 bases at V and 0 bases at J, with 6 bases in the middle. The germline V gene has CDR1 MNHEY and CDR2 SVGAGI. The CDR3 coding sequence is TGTGCCAGCAGACCCAGCTCTGGGGCCAACGTCCTGACTTTC. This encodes CASRPSSGANVLTF.

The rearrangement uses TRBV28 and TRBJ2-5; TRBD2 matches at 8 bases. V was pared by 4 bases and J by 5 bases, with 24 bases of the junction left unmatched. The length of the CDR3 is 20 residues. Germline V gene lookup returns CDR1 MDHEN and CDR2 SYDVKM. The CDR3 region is CASSSVSSIGAGAIGETQYF. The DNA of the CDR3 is TGTGCCAGCAGTTCCGTTTCCTCCATCGGAGCGGGAGCTATTGGGGAGACCCAGTACTTC.

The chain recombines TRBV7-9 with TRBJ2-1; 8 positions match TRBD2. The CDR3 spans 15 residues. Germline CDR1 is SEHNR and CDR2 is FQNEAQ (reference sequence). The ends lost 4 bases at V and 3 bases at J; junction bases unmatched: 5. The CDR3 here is CASSSYTSGYNEQFF. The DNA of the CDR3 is TGTGCCAGCAGCTCATATACTAGCGGCTACAATGAGCAGTTCTTC.

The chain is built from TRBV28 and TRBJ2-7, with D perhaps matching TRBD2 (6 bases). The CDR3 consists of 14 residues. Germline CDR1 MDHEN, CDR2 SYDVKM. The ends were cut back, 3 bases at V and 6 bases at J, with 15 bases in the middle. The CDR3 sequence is CASSFRGGAFEQYF. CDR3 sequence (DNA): TGTGCCAGCAGTTTTCGGGGAGGTGCTTTCGAGCAGTACTTC. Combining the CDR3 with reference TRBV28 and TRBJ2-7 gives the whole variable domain DVKVTQSSRYLVKRTGEKVFLECVQDMDHENMFWYRQDPGLGLRLIYFSYDVKMKEKGDIPEGYSVSREKKERFSLILESASTNQTSMYLCASSFRGGAFEQYFGPGTRLTVT.

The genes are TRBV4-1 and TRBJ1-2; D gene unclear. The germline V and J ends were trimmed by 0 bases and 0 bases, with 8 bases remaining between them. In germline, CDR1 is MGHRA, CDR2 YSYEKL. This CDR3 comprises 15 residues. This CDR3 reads CASSQDPRTNYGYTF. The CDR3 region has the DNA TGCGCCAGCAGCCAAGATCCCAGAACTAACTATGGCTACACCTTC.

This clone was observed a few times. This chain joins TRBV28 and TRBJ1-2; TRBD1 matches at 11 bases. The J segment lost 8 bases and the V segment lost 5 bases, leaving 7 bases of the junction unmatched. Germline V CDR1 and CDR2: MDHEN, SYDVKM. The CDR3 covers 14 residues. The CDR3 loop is CASSRGQGVIGYTF. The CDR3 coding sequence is TGTGCCAGCAGTAGGGGACAGGGGGTTATCGGCTACACCTTC.

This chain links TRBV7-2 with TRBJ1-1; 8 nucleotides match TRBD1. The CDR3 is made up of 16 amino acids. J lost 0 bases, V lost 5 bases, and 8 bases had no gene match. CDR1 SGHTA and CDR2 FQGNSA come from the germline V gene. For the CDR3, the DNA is TGTGCCAGCAGCCCGGACAGGGCGAGGTTGAACACTGAAGCTTTCTTT. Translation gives CASSPDRARLNTEAFF.

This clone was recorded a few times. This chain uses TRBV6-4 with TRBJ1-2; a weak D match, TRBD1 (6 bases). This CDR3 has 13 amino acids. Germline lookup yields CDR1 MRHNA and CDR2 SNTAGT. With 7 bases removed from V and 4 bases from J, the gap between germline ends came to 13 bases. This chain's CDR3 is CASIRRQVYGYTF. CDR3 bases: TGTGCCAGCATTCGGCGACAGGTCTATGGCTACACCTTC.

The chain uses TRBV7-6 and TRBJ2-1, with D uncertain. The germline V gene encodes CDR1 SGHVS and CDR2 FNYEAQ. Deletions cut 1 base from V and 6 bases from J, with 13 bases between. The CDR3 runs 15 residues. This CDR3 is CASSLGAAFGNEQFF. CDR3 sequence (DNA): TGTGCCAGCAGCTTAGGGGCTGCCTTCGGCAATGAGCAGTTCTTC.

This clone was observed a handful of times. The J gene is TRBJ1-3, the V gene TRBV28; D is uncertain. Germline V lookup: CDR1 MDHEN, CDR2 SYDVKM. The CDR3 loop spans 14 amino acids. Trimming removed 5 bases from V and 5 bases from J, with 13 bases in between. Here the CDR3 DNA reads TGTGCCAGCAGTACGGGAGGACCCAGAAACACCATATATTTT. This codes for CASSTGGPRNTIYF.

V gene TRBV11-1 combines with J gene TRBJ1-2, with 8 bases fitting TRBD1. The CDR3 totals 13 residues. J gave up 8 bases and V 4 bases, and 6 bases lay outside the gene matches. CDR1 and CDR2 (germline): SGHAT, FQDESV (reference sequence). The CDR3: CASSSGGLRGYTF. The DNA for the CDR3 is TGTGCCAGCAGCTCAGGGGGCTTACGAGGCTACACCTTC.

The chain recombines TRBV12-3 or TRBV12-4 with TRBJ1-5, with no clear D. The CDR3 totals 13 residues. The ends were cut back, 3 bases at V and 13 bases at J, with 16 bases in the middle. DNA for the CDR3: TGTGCCAGCAGTTTGAGTCCCCCGGGGATGCAGCATTTT. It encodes CASSLSPPGMQHF.

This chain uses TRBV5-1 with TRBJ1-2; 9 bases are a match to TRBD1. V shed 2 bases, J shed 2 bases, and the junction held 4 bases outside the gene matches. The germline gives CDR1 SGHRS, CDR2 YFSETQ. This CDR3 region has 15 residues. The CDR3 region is CASSLGTGSNYGYTF. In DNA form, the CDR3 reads TGCGCCAGCAGCTTAGGGACAGGGTCGAACTATGGCTACACCTTC.

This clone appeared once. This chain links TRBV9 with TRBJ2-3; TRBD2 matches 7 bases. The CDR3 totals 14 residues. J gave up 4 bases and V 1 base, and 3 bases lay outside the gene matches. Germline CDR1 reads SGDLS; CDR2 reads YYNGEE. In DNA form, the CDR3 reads TGTGCCAGCAGCGTACGCGGGAGCGCAGATACGCAGTATTTT. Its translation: CASSVRGSADTQYF.

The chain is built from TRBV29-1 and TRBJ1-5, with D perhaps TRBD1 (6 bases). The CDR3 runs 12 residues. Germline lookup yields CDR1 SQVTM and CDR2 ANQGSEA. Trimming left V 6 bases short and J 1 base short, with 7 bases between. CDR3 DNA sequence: TGCAGCGTCGGGACAAGCAATCAGCCCCAGCATTTT. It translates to CSVGTSNQPQHF.

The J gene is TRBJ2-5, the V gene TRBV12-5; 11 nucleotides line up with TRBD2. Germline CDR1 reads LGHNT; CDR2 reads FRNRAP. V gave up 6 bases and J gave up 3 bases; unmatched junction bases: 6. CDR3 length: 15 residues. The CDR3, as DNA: TGTGCTAGTGGATCGGGACTAGCGGATAAAGAGACCCAGTACTTC. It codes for CASGSGLADKETQYF.